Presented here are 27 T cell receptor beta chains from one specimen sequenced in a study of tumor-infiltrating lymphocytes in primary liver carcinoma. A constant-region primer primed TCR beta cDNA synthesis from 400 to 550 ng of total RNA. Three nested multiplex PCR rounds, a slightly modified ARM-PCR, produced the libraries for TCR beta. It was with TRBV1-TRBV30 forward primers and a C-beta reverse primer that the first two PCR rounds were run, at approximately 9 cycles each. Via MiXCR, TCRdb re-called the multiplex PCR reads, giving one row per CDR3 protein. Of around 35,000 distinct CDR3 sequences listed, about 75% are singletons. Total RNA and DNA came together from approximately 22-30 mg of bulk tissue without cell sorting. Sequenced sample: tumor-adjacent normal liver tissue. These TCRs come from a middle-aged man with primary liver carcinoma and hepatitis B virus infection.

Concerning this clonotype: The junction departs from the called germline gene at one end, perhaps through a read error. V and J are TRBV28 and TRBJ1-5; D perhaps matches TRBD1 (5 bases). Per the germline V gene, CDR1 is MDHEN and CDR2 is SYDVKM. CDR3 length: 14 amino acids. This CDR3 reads CASSCQGDTQPQRF. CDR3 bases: TGTGCCAGCAGTTGCCAGGGAGATACTCAGCCCCAGCGTTTT.

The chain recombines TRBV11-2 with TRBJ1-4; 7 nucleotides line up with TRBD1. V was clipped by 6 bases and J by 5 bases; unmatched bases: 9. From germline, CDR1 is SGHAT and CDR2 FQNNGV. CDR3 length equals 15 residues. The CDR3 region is CASSPGTELNEKLFF. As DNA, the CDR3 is TGTGCCAGCAGTCCTGGGACAGAGCTAAATGAAAAACTGTTTTTT.

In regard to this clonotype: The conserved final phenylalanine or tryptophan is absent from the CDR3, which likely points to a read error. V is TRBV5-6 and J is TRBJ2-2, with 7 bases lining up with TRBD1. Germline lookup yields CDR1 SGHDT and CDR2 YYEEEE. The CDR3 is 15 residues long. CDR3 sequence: CASSWGQTNIGELFL. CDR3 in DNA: TGTGCCAGCAGCTGGGGACAGACGAACATCGGGGAGCTGTTTCTT.

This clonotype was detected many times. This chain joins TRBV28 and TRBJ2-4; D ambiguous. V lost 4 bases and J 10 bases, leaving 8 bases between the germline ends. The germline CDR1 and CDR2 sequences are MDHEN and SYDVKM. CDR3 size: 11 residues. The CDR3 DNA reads TGTGCCAGCAGTTCGGTACTTATTCAGTACTTC. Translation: CASSSVLIQYF.

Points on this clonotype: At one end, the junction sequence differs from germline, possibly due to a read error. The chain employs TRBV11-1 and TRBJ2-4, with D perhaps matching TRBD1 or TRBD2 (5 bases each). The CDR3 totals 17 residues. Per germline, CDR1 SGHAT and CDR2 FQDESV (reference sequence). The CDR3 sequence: CVSSFPVTNGTKNIHYF. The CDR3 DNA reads TGTGTCAGCAGCTTTCCCGTGACTAACGGGACCAAAAACATTCATTACTTC.

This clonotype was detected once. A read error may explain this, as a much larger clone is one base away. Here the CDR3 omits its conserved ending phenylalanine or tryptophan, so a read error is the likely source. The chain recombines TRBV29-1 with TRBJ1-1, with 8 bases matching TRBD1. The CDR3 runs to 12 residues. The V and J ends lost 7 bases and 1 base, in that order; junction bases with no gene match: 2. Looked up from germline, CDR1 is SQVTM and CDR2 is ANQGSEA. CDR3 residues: CSADRGNTEAFS. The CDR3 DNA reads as TGCAGCGCCGACAGGGGGAACACTGAAGCTTTCTCT.

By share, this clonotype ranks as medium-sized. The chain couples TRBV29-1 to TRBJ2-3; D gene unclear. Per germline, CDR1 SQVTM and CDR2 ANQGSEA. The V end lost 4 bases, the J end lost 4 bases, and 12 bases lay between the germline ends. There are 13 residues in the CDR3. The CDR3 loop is CSVGQIRADTQYF. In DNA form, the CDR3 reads TGCAGCGTTGGCCAGATTCGGGCAGATACGCAGTATTTT.

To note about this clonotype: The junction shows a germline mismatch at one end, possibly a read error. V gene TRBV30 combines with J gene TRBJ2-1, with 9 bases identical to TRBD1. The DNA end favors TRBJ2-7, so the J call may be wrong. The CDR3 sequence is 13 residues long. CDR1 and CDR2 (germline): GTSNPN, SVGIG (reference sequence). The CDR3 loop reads CVWEGTGSGEQYF. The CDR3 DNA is TGTGTCTGGGAAGGGACAGGGTCGGGTGAGCAGTACTTC.

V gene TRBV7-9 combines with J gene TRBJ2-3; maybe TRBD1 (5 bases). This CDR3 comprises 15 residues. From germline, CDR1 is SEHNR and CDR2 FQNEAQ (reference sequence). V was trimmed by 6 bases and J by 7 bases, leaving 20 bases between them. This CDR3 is CASSLRRQGLNTQYF. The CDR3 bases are TGTGCCAGCAGTTTAAGGCGGCAGGGATTAAATACGCAGTATTTT.

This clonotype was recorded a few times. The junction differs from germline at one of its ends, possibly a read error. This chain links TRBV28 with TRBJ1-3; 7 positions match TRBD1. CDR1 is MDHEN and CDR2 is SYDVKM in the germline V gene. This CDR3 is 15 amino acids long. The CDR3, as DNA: TGTGTCAGCAGCCCTTTGACAGGGACTGGAAACACCATATATTTT. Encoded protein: CVSSPLTGTGNTIYF.

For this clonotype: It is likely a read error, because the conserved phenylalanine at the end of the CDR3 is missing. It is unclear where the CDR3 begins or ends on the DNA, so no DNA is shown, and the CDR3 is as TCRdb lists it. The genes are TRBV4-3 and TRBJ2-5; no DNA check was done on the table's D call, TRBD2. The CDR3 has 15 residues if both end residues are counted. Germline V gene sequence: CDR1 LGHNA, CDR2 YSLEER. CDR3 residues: CASSQDGPARRTRYL.

This chain's CDR3 is CASSLDAGNQPQHF. In DNA form, the CDR3 reads TGCGCCAGCAGCTTGGACGCGGGGAATCAGCCCCAGCATTTT. The chain recombines TRBV5-1 with TRBJ1-5; D is undetermined. The CDR3 totals 14 residues. V lost 0 bases, J lost 4 bases, and 8 bases lay in between. The germline CDR1 and CDR2 sequences are SGHRS and YFSETQ.

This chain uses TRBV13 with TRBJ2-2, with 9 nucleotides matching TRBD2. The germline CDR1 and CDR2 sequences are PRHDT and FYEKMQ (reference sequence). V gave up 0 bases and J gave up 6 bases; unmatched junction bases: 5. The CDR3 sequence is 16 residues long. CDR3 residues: CASSLGLAGEPGELFF. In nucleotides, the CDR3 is TGTGCCAGCAGCTTAGGATTAGCGGGAGAACCCGGGGAGCTGTTTTTT.

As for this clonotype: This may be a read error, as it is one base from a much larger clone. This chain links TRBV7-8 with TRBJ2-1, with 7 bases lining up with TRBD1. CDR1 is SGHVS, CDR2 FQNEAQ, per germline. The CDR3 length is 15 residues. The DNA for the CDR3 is TGTGCCAGCAGCTTAACAGGGGATCCCTACAATGAGCGGTTCTTC. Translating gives CASSLTGDPYNERFF.

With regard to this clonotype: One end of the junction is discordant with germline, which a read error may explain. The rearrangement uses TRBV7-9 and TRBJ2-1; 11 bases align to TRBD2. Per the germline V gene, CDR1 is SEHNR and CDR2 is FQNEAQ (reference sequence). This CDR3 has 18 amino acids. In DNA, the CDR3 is TGTGCCAGCAGCCCAGGGACTAGCGGAGGGCGCTCCTACAATGAGGAGTTCTTC. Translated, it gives CASSPGTSGGRSYNEEFF.

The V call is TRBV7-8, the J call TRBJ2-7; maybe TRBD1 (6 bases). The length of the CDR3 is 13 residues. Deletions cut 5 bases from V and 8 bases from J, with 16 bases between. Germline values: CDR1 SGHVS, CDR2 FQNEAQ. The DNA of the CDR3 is TGTGCCAGCAGCCGAGGGACAACTTACAAGCAGTACTTC. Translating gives CASSRGTTYKQYF.

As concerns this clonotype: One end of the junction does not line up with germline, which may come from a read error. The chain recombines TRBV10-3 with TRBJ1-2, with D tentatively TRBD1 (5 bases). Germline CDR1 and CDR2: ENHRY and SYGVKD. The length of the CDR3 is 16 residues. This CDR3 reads CAISLKGDSPSGGCTF. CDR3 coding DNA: TGTGCCATCAGTTTGAAGGGCGACAGTCCCTCGGGAGGCTGCACCTTC.

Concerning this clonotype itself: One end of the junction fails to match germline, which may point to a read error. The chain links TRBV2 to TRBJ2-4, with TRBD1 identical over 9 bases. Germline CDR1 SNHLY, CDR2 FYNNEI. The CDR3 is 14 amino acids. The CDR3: CANSGGQGKNIQYF. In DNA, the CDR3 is TGTGCCAACAGTGGAGGACAGGGGAAAAACATTCAGTACTTC.

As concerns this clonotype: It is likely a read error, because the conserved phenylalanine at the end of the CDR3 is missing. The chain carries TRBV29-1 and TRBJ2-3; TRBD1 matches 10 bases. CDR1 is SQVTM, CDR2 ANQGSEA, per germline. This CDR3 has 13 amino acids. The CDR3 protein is CGVERTGGDTQYY. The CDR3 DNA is TGCGGCGTTGAACGGACAGGGGGAGATACGCAGTATTAT.

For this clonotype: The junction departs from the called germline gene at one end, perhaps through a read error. The CDR3 spells CASSPNVATGTNGQFF. In DNA form, the CDR3 reads TGCGCCAGCAGCCCGAATGTCGCGACAGGAACGAATGGGCAGTTCTTC. V usage is TRBV5-1 and J usage is TRBJ2-1, with D perhaps matching TRBD1 (6 bases). The CDR3 runs 16 residues. Germline values: CDR1 SGHRS, CDR2 YFSETQ.

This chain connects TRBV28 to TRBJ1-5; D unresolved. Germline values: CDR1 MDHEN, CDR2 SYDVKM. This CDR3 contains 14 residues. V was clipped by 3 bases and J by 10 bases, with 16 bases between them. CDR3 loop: CASSFQVATRPQHF. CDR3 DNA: TGTGCCAGCAGTTTCCAGGTAGCTACTCGACCCCAGCATTTT.

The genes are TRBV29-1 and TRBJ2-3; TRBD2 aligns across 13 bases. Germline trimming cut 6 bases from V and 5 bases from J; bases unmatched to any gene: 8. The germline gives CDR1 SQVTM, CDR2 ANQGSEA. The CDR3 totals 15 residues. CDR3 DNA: TGCAGCGTATGGACTAGCGGGAGTTCGAAAGATACGCAGTATTTT. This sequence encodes CSVWTSGSSKDTQYF.

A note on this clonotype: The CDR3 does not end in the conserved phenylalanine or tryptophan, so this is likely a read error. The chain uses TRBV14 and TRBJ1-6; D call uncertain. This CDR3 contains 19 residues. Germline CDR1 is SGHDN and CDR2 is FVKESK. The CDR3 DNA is TGTGCCAGCAGCCAAGATCATAACCACCAGGCATTCTATAATTCACTCCTCCACATT. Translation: CASSQDHNHQAFYNSLLHI.

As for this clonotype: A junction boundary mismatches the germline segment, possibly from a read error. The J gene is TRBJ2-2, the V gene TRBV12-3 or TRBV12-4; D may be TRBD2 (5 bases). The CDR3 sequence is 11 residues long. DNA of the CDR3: TGTGCCATCAGTATCACCGGGGATCTGTTTTTT. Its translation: CAISITGDLFF.

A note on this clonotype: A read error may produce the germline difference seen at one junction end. The CDR3 reads CTRSLEDTQYF. Here the CDR3 DNA reads TGTACCAGGAGTCTCGAAGATACGCAGTATTTT. The chain recombines TRBV2 with TRBJ2-3; no definite D call. In germline, CDR1 is SNHLY, CDR2 FYNNEI. The CDR3 has 11 amino acids.

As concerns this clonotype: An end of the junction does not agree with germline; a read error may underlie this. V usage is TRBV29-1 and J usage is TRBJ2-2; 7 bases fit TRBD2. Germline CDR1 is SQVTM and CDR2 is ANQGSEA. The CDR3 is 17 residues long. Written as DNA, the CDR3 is TGCAACGTTGAGGGACCCTCGGGAGGTACGATCACCGGGGAGCTTTTTTTT. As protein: CNVEGPSGGTITGELFF.

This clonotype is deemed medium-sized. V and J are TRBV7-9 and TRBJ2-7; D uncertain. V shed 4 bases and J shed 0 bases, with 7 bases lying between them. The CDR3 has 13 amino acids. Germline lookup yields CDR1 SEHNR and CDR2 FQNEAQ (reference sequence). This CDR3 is CASSSENSYEQYF. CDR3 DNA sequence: TGTGCCAGCAGCTCTGAGAACTCCTACGAGCAGTACTTC.